The clone carrying this T cell receptor (beta chain) was seen just once. TCRdb's copy holds only in-frame clones and misses some; the assay was immunoSEQ multiplex PCR. The sample includes about 36,000 clones, 93% of them seen just once. The record originates from a study of T cell changes during pregnancy in multiple sclerosis. This CDR3 has 13 residues. Trimming removed 4 bases from V and 5 bases from J; junction bases left unmatched: 1. In germline, CDR1 is SGHTA, CDR2 FQGNSA. The source of this sequence is a female donor with multiple sclerosis, enrolled in a pregnancy study. The source was CD4+ T cells from peripheral blood mononuclear cells, collected in the first trimester of pregnancy. This chain uses TRBV7-2 with TRBJ1-5, with 8 bases fitting TRBD1. This CDR3 is CASSSDRDQPQHF. The CDR3 coding sequence is TGTGCCAGCAGCTCGGACAGGGATCAGCCCCAGCATTTT.